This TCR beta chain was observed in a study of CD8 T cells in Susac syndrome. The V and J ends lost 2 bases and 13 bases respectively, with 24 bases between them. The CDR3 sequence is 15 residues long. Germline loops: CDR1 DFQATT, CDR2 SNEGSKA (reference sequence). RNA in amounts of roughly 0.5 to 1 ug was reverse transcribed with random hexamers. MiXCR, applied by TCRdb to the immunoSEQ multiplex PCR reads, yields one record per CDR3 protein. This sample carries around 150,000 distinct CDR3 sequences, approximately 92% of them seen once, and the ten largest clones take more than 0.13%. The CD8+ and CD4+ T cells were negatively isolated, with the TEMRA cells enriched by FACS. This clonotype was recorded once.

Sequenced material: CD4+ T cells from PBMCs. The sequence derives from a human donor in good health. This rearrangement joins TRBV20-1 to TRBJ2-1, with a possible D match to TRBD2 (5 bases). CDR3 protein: CSARLSGVGSANQFF. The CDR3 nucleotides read TGCAGTGCTAGACTCTCCGGGGTGGGAAGCGCCAACCAGTTCTTC.